The subject of this entry is one T cell receptor beta chain. Source study methods: Amplified reference gene primers provided the basis for estimating nucleated cell counts. TCRdb keeps only in-frame clones here, not all; method: immunoSEQ multiplex PCR. The D gene and trimming were derived from the DNA, and the V and J assignments and clone size from that table. The sample carries 170,000 or so clones, around 87% recorded once. This CDR3 is built from 13 residues. Germline loops: CDR1 KGHSH, CDR2 LQKENI. The V gene lost 3 bases and the J gene lost 2 bases, with 4 bases spanning the gap. Patients in Seattle were enrolled during active infection, then followed longitudinally. This record belongs to a study of blood T cell repertoires in COVID-19. Study details: Acute-phase and convalescent COVID-19 samples originated in the United States, Italy and Spain. T cells, B-cell-depleted T cells, or PBMCs provided the cDNA or gDNA that served as material.

The sequence derives from a man between 60 and 75 years old with COVID-19, enrolled during active disease. Sequenced material: peripheral blood. This chain uses TRBV18 with TRBJ2-2; D remains ambiguous. The CDR3 nucleotides read TGTGCCAGCTCACCGCGAAACACCGGGGAGCTGTTTTTT. Amino acids: CASSPRNTGELFF.